This note documents a single T cell receptor (beta chain) sequence. Every single patient, without exception, relapsed after autologous stem cell transplantation, and brentuximab vedotin exposure varied. Reported best responses ranged across complete response, partial response or progressive disease. This sample stems from a study of PD-1 blockade in classical Hodgkin lymphoma. The CDR3 runs to 14 residues. CDR1 SGHDN and CDR2 FVKESK come from the germline V gene. V was trimmed by 2 bases and J by 0 bases, leaving 8 bases between them. This table comes from immunoSEQ multiplex PCR, and its TCRdb copy is limited to in-frame clones, with some not included. The data hold about 27,000 clones, with nearly 80% observed a single time.

The sequences come from peripheral blood mononuclear cells (PBMCs), collected before the second cycle of nivolumab. This chain joins TRBV14 and TRBJ2-7; no firm D call. The sequence derives from a human donor with classical Hodgkin lymphoma. CDR3 nucleotide sequence: TGTGCCAGCAGCCAAAGGCAGAGCTCCTACGAGCAGTACTTC. Translation: CASSQRQSSYEQYF.